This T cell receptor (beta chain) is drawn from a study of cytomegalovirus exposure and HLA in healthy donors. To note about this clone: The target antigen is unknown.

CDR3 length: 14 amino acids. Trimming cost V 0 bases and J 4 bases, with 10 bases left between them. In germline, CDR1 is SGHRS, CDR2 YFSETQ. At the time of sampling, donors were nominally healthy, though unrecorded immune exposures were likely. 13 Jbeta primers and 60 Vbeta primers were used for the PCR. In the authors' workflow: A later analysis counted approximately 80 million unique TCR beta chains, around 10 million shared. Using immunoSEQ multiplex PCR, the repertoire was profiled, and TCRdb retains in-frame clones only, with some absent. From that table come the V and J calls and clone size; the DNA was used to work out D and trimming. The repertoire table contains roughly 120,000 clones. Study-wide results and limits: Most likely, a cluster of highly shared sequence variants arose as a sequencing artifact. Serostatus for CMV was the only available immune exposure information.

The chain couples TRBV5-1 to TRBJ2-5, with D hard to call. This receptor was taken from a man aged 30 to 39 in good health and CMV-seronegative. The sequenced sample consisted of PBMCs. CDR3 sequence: CASSLGAGAETQYF. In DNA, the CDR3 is TGCGCCAGCAGCTTGGGGGCAGGTGCAGAGACCCAGTACTTC.